The source of this T cell receptor (beta chain) is a study of vaccination and CD4 T cells after COVID-19. Germline V CDR1 and CDR2: SGHTA, FQGNSA. With termini counted, the CDR3 has 23 amino acids. The treatment denotes: approximately 11-day PBMC culture with coronavirus spike peptide pools or control peptides (ViraFEST assay). On this clonotype: Its antigen remains unidentified. Because the CDR3's place on the DNA is in doubt, the DNA is left out and the CDR3 is given as listed by TCRdb.

An Oncomine TCR Beta short-read assay was used to sequence the DNA from cultured CD4+ T cells. TCRdb called the PCR reads again in MiXCR, with one record for every CDR3 protein. The sample contains about 18,000 distinct CDR3 sequences, 43% of which appear only once. The sequence came from a human donor who had recovered from COVID-19. Sequencing was performed on CD4+ T cells from blood, cultured in vitro, taken after SARS-CoV-2 vaccination. V gene TRBV7-2 combines with J gene TRBJ1-2; TRBD1, as called in the table, went unchecked against the DNA. The CDR3 spells CASTNQTSMYLCASRQTGAGYTF.